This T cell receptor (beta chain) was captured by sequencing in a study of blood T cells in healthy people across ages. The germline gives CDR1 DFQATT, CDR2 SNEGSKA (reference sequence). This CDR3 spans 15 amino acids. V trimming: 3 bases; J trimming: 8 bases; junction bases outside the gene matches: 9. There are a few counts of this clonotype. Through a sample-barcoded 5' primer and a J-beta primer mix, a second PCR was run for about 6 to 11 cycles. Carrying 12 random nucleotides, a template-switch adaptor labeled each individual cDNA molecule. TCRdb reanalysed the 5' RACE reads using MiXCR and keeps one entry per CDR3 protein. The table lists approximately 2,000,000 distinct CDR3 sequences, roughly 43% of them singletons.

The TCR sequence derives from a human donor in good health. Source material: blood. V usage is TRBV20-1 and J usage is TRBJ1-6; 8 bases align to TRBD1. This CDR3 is CSASRGGQGYSPLHF. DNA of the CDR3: TGCAGTGCTAGTAGAGGTGGACAGGGCTATTCACCCCTCCACTTT.